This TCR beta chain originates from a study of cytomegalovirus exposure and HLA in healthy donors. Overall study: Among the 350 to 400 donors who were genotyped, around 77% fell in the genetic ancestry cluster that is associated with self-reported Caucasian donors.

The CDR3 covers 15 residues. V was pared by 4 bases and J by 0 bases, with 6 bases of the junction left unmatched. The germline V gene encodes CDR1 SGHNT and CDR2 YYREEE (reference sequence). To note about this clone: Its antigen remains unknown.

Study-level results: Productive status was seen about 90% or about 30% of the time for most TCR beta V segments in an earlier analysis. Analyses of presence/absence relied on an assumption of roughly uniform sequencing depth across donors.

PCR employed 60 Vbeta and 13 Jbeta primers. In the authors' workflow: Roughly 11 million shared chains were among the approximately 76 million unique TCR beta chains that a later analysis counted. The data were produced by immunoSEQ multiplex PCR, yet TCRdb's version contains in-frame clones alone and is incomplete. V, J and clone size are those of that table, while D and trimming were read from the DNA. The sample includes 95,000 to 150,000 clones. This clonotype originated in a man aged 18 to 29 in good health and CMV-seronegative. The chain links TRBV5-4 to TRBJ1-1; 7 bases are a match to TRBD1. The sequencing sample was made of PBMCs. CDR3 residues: CASSPPTGMNTEAFF. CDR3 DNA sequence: TGTGCCAGCAGCCCCCCGACAGGGATGAACACTGAAGCTTTCTTT.